Each of the 9 T cell receptor beta chains below was sequenced from the same sample in a study of blood T cells in healthy people across ages. Then a second PCR, running about 6 to 12 cycles, was carried out with a sample-barcoded 5' primer and a J-beta primer mix. TCRdb redid the calling of the 5' RACE reads with MiXCR, one entry per CDR3 protein. The repertoire consists of 900,000 to 950,000 distinct CDR3 sequences, with approximately 32% occurring once and the leading ten covering about 9.4%. These records were also assigned to another study, of T cells of mothers and their children.

The sequencing input was blood. The receptor source for this set is a woman aged 40 to 55 in good health.

This clonotype was seen ten or more times. This CDR3 reads CASSVDRTSTDTQYF. As DNA, the CDR3 is TGTGCCAGCAGCGTAGATCGGACAAGCACAGATACGCAGTATTTT. The chain combines TRBV9 with TRBJ2-3; maybe TRBD1 (5 bases). CDR3 length: 15 amino acids. V lost 0 bases, J lost 0 bases, and 8 bases lay in between. The germline V gene has CDR1 SGDLS and CDR2 YYNGEE.

This clonotype was found many times. The V call is TRBV5-1, the J call TRBJ1-6; 8 bases line up with TRBD1. V shed 4 bases and J 7 bases; nucleotides not matched to a gene: 7. CDR3 size: 15 residues. Germline V gene lookup returns CDR1 SGHRS and CDR2 YFSETQ. CDR3 nucleotides: TGCGCCAGCAGCCCGACGGGACAGGAGAATTCACCCCTCCACTTT. Translating it yields CASSPTGQENSPLHF.

The genes are TRBV27 and TRBJ1-5; weak D call: TRBD1 (5 bases). This CDR3 has 18 residues. Germline V gene lookup returns CDR1 MNHEY and CDR2 SMNVEV (reference sequence). V was shortened by 5 bases and J by 7 bases, with 27 bases between the two germline ends. In nucleotides, the CDR3 is TGTGCCAGCAGTATAAGCCTTACCGGGACCGCTTCGGGGCAGCCCCAGCATTTT. This gives the protein CASSISLTGTASGQPQHF.

Details on this clonotype: A much larger clone sits a single nucleotide away, making a read error possible. The J gene is TRBJ2-1, the V gene TRBV7-3; 9 bases line up with TRBD1. Trimming cost V 5 bases and J 10 bases; bases outside gene matches: 12. CDR3 size: 15 residues. From germline, CDR1 is SGHTA and CDR2 FQGTGA. The CDR3 loop is CASSRTGGPSYEQFF. The CDR3 nucleotides read TGTGCCAGCAGCCGTACAGGGGGCCCTTCCTACGAGCAGTTCTTC.

This clonotype has ten or more counts. This sequence joins TRBV7-9 and TRBJ2-4, with 8 bases that match TRBD1. This CDR3 spans 15 amino acids. J gave up 9 bases and V 5 bases, and 12 bases lay outside the gene matches. Looked up from germline, CDR1 is SEHNR and CDR2 is FQNEAQ (reference sequence). In DNA form, the CDR3 reads TGTGCCAGCAGCCCACTCCAAGGACAGGGTGCCATTCAGTACTTC. Amino acid sequence: CASSPLQGQGAIQYF.

This clonotype was counted between two and nine times. The chain recombines TRBV20-1 with TRBJ2-1, with 11 bases fitting TRBD1. Germline V CDR1 and CDR2: DFQATT, SNEGSKA (reference sequence). CDR3 length: 14 amino acids. The V segment lost 6 bases and the J segment 6 bases; nucleotides outside the gene matches: 7. CDR3 sequence: CSARTGGNFNEQFF. The CDR3 bases are TGCAGTGCGCGGACAGGGGGCAATTTCAATGAGCAGTTCTTC.

The chain employs TRBV5-4 and TRBJ2-7; D is undetermined. The CDR3 is 12 residues long. V was cut by 1 base and J by 6 bases, with 8 bases left in between. The germline V gene encodes CDR1 SGHNT and CDR2 YYREEE (reference sequence). The CDR3 loop is CASSLTVCEQYF. The CDR3 DNA reads TGTGCCAGCAGCTTGACTGTCTGCGAGCAGTACTTC.

The CDR3 region is CASSWRQGTGNTIYF. The CDR3 coding sequence is TGTGCCAGCAGCTGGAGACAGGGTACTGGAAACACCATATATTTT. The rearrangement links TRBV13 to TRBJ1-3, with 7 bases identical to TRBD1. Unmatched junction bases numbered 5, after V lost 4 bases and J lost 2 bases. The CDR3 is 15 amino acids. Germline-derived CDR1 and CDR2 are PRHDT and FYEKMQ (reference sequence).

V usage is TRBV6-1 and J usage is TRBJ1-4; D gene ambiguous. V lost 4 bases, J lost 2 bases, and 11 bases lay in between. The CDR3 has 15 residues. The V gene's germline CDR1 is MNHNS and CDR2 SASEGT. The CDR3 nucleotides read TGTGCCAGCAGTGCGCAGCCCGGGACTAATGAAAAACTGTTTTTT. This translates into CASSAQPGTNEKLFF.